This TCR beta chain stems from a study of T cell responses to AZD1222 COVID-19 vaccine listed by TCRdb under 2021. About the study as a whole: A total of over 230 trial participants underwent TCR sequencing, of whom nearly 210 received two doses of AZD1222 and around 25 received two doses of the MenACWY control vaccine. Trial participants were enrolled into age subgroups of 18-55, 56-69 and 70-plus years, which contained roughly 150, 30 and 60 TCR-sequenced participants, respectively.

Overall study results and their limits: After two AZD1222 doses, spike-specific TCR breadth and depth were significantly higher than at day 0 and than in MenACWY recipients. Only five to seven AZD1222 recipients were SARS-CoV-2 seropositive at baseline, limiting conclusions about previously exposed vaccinees. Vaccine-associated CD4 TCRs spanned the whole spike protein, with dominant responses in regions 160-218 and 743-854. In the small 56-69-year group, the increase in depth fell short of significance, most likely because of low power. Epitopes outside the regions mutated in the B.1.351 and B.1.1.7 variants were reportedly recognized by nearly half of the unique spike-specific TCRs. Participants were mostly white British and included more females than males, and it was suggested by the authors that clonal diversity may have been underestimated. Because no samples from the day 14 peak response were available, repertoires could be characterized only after the peak T cell response.

The time point label of this sample denotes: baseline before first vaccination. In the paper's terms, the treatment or condition label means: meningococcal conjugate vaccine given as trial control. Vaccinee samples came from UK trials COV001 and COV002, including a single-blind randomized controlled phase 2/3 trial of AZD1222 (ChAdOx1 nCoV-19) in healthy adults. Trial participant PBMC samples were collected at day 0 and day 28 after the second dose for TCRbeta chain sequencing. Details on this clone: Its recognized antigen is unknown. No clone much larger than this one lies a single base away; base qualities are absent.

The CDR3 regions of human TCRbeta chains were subjected to immunosequencing. From the authors' description of their analysis: TCRs in the repertoires were matched against a reference library of SARS-CoV-2-specific TCRs that had been generated with the MIRA antigen-specificity platform. Breadth meant the fraction of unique TCRs that were SARS-CoV-2-associated, whereas depth meant the fraction of total T cells that were SARS-CoV-2-associated. Using the MIRA data, every spike-specific TCR was mapped to the spike region that the TCR reacted to and assigned to either a CD4 or a CD8 class. Log10-transformed breadth and depth values were compared by one-way ANOVA with Sidak's multiple comparisons tests. TCRdb took over this immuneACCESS table, retaining in-frame rearrangements with V and J assigned. Such tables are incomplete; in checked studies, under half of the missing clones stem from an unresolved V gene, and the remainder is unexplained. The V and J calls and clone size come from that table; D and trimming were worked out from the DNA. The sample contains 150,000 to 200,000 clones, 85% to 90% of them found a single time. Jointly, the top ten make up approximately 2.5% of the sample.

The CDR3 has 13 amino acids, counting the end cysteine and phenylalanine. CDR3 DNA is the only sequence kept; it has 39 bases, read in frame from the first base. According to the germline V gene, CDR1 reads MDHEN and CDR2 reads SYDVKM. A distance of 6 bases separates the germline ends of V and J, which lose 4 bases and 0 bases respectively. The clonotype originates from an adult in good health. The rearrangement joined TRBV28 to TRBJ1-1, with TRBD1 tentatively as D gene (6 bases match). Here the sequenced sample was peripheral blood, taken on day 0 of MenACWY control vaccination. The bases read TGTGCCAGCAGTTCAGGGGTGAACACTGAAGCTTTCTTT. Protein translation: CASSSGVNTEAFF.